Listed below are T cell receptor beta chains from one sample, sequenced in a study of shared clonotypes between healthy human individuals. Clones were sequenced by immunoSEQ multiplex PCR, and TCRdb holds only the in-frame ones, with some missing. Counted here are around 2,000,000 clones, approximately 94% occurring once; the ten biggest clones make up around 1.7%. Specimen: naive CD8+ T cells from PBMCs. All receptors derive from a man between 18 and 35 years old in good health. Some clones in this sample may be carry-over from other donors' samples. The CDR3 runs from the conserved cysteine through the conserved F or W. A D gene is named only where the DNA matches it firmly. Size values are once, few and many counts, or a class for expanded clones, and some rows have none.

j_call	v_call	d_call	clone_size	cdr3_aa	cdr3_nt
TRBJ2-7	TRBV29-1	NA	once	CSVSSQGTYEQYF	TGCAGCGTTTCCTCACAGGGAACCTACGAGCAGTACTTC
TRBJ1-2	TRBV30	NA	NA	CAWSGGSGYTF	TGTGCCTGGAGTGGGGGAAGCGGCTACACCTTC
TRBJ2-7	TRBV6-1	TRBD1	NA	CASSAGGQGAYEQYF	TGTGCCAGCAGTGCTGGGGGACAGGGGGCCTACGAGCAGTACTTC
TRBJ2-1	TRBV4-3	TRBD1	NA	CASSPYSGTAAYNEQFF	TGCGCCAGCAGCCCGTACTCCGGGACAGCGGCTTACAATGAGCAGTTCTTC
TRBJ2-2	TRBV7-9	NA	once	CASGANTGELFF	TGTGCCAGCGGGGCGAACACCGGGGAGCTGTTTTTT
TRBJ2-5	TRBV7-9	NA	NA	CASSFPDGRQETQYF	TGTGCCAGCAGCTTTCCGGACGGTCGCCAAGAGACCCAGTACTTC
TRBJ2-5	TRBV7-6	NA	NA	CASSLISIPGETQYF	TGTGCCAGCAGCTTAATTTCGATCCCCGGGGAGACCCAGTACTTC
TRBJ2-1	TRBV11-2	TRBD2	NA	CASSLELAVVNLDSYNEQFF	TGTGCCAGCAGCTTAGAACTAGCGGTAGTTAACCTTGACTCCTACAATGAGCAGTTCTTC
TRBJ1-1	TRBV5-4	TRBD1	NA	CASSLGQAKPTGGF	TGTGCCAGCAGCTTGGGACAGGCTAAACCGACAGGGGGATTT
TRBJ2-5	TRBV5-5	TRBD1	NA	CASSFLQTGPQETQYF	TGTGCCAGCAGCTTCCTCCAGACAGGGCCTCAAGAGACCCAGTACTTC
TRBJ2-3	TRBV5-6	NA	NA	CASSLSRVADTQYF	TGTGCCAGCAGCTTGAGCAGGGTGGCAGATACGCAGTATTTT
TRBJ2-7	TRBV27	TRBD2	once	CASSPLAGELNEQYF	TGTGCCAGCAGTCCATTAGCGGGAGAGCTAAACGAGCAGTACTTC
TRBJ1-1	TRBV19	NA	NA	CASSWANRGGTEAFF	TGTGCCAGTAGTTGGGCTAATCGAGGCGGGACTGAAGCTTTCTTT
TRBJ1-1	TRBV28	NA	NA	CASSLLWGGTEAFF	TGTGCCAGCAGTTTATTGTGGGGGGGCACTGAAGCTTTCTTT
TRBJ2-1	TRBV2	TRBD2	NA	CARTSGNNEQFF	TGTGCCCGCACTAGCGGGAACAATGAGCAGTTCTTC
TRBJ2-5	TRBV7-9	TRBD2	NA	CASSRQSGRYQETQYF	TGTGCCAGCAGCCGACAGAGCGGGAGGTACCAAGAGACCCAGTACTTC
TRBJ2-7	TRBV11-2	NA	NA	CASSYTAAQYEQYF	TGTGCCAGCAGCTACACAGCGGCGCAATACGAGCAGTACTTC
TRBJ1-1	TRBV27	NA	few	CASSSRGTEAFF	TGTGCCAGCAGTTCGAGGGGCACTGAAGCTTTCTTT
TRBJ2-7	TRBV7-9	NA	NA	CASSSSTSYEQYF	TGTGCCAGCAGCTCTTCTACTTCCTACGAGCAGTACTTC
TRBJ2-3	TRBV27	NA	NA	CASSLYPSVRDTQYF	TGTGCCAGCAGTCTGTACCCCTCGGTCAGAGATACGCAGTATTTT
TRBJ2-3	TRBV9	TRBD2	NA	CASSVGGGRTDTQYF	TGTGCCAGCAGCGTAGGAGGCGGGAGAACAGATACGCAGTATTTT
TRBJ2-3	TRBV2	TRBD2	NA	CASSEPLAAPIRGDTQYF	TGTGCCAGCAGTGAACCACTAGCGGCACCCATCCGAGGAGATACGCAGTATTTT
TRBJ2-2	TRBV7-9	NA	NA	CASSLFFFRANTGELFF	TGTGCCAGCAGCTTGTTTTTTTTCAGAGCGAACACCGGGGAGCTGTTTTTT
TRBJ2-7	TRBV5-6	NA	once	CASSLGGGLSYEQYF	TGTGCCAGCAGCTTGGGCGGGGGCCTCTCCTACGAGCAGTACTTC
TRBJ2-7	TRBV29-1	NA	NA	CSVELGEHPYEQYF	TGCAGCGTTGAACTTGGGGAGCACCCCTACGAGCAGTACTTC
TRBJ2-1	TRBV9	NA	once	CASSASGKYYNEQFF	TGTGCCAGCAGCGCCTCCGGGAAATACTACAATGAGCAGTTCTTC
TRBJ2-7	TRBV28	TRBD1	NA	CASPPDKHRGDEQYF	TGTGCCAGCCCCCCCGATAAACACAGGGGCGACGAGCAGTACTTC
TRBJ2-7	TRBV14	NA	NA	CASSQDGALVEQYF	TGTGCCAGCAGCCAAGACGGGGCCCTCGTCGAGCAGTACTTC
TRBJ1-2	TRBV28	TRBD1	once	CASSLIDRGYDGYTF	TGTGCCAGCAGTTTAATCGACAGGGGATATGATGGCTACACCTTC
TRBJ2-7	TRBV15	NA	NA	CATNEGRYEQYF	TGTGCCACCAACGAAGGGCGCTACGAGCAGTACTTC
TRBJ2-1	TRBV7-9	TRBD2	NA	CASSLKVAGVSIRQFF	TGTGCCAGCAGCTTGAAGGTTGCGGGAGTGTCAATTCGGCAGTTCTTC
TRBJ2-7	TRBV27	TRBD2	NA	CASSLVLGGHYEQYF	TGTGCCAGCAGTTTAGTGCTGGGAGGGCACTACGAGCAGTACTTC
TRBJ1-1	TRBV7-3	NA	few	CASSSDRNTEAFF	TGTGCCAGCAGCTCGGACAGGAACACTGAAGCTTTCTTT
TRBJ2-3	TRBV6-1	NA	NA	CASRSALPDTQYF	TGTGCCAGCAGATCGGCTCTCCCAGATACGCAGTATTTT
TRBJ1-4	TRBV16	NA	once	CASSHPPVAATNEKLFF	TGTGCCAGCAGCCATCCTCCAGTAGCTGCAACTAATGAAAAACTGTTTTTT
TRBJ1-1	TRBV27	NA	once	CASSLGPQRGGTEAFF	TGTGCCAGCAGTTTGGGCCCCCAGCGGGGTGGGACTGAAGCTTTCTTT
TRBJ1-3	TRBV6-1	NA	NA	CASSPKRGWDTIYF	TGTGCCAGCAGCCCCAAGCGGGGCTGGGACACCATATATTTT
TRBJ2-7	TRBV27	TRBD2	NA	CASSRQRERYEQYF	TGTGCCAGCAGTCGCCAGCGGGAGAGGTACGAGCAGTACTTC
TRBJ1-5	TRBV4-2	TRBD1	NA	CASSPWDRYSNQPQHF	TGTGCCAGCAGCCCCTGGGACAGGTATAGCAATCAGCCCCAGCATTTT
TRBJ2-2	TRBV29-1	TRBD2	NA	CSVRFGEGPHTGELFF	TGCAGCGTTCGTTTCGGGGAGGGCCCCCACACCGGGGAGCTGTTTTTT
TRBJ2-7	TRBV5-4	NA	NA	CASSFRDSYEQYF	TGTGCCAGCAGCTTCAGGGACTCCTACGAGCAGTACTTC
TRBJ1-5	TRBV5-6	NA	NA	CASSLASGQPQHF	TGTGCCAGCAGCTTGGCTTCGGGTCAGCCCCAGCATTTT
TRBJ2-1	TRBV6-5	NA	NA	CASSCPSCNEQFF	TGTGCCAGCTCATGCCCTAGCTGCAATGAGCAGTTCTTC
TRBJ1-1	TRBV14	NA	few	CASSLGGATEAFF	TGTGCCAGCAGTCTAGGCGGGGCCACTGAAGCTTTCTTT
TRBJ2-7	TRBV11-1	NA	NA	CASTPQFPVPYEQYF	TGTGCCAGCACCCCCCAGTTTCCGGTCCCCTACGAGCAGTACTTC
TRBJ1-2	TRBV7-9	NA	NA	CASTLGTDGYTF	TGTGCCAGCACCTTAGGCACCGATGGCTACACCTTC
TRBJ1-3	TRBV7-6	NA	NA	CASSLGWEAGNTIYF	TGTGCCAGCAGCTTAGGGTGGGAGGCTGGAAACACCATATATTTT
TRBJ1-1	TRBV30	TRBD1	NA	CAWSRPGGWDTEAFF	TGTGCCTGGAGTCGGCCAGGGGGCTGGGACACTGAAGCTTTCTTT
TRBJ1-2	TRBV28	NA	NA	CASREDRMNYGYTF	TGTGCCAGCAGAGAGGACAGAATGAACTATGGCTACACCTTC
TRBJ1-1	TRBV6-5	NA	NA	CASSLGGFEAFF	TGTGCCAGCAGTTTGGGGGGCTTTGAAGCTTTCTTT
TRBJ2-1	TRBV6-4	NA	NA	CASSAWPDGNEQFF	TGTGCCAGCAGTGCCTGGCCCGACGGCAATGAGCAGTTCTTC
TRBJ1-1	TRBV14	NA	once	CASSQDWRGSDTEAFF	TGTGCCAGCAGCCAAGATTGGAGAGGGTCGGACACTGAAGCTTTCTTT